Each of the 3 T cell receptor beta chains below was sequenced from the same sample in a study of blood T cells in healthy people across ages. Primers used in a second PCR of about 7 to 12 cycles were a sample-barcoded 5' primer and a J-beta primer mix. TCRdb passed the 5' RACE reads through MiXCR, listing each CDR3 protein once. The table lists 800,000 to 1,000,000 distinct CDR3 sequences, around 48% of them singletons. The sample was blood. The receptors come from a man between 25 and 39 years old in good health.

This rearrangement joins TRBV5-1 to TRBJ2-2; D is unclear. The germline gives CDR1 SGHRS, CDR2 YFSETQ. V was cut by 2 bases and J by 7 bases, with 15 bases left in between. The CDR3 spans 15 residues. The CDR3 nucleotides read TGCGCCAGCAGCTTATCGACAACCCCCGGCGGGGAGCTGTTTTTT. This sequence encodes CASSLSTTPGGELFF.

The chain has TRBV20-1 and TRBJ1-1; the D gene is possibly TRBD1 (6 bases). The CDR3 is 13 residues long. Germline lookup yields CDR1 DFQATT and CDR2 SNEGSKA (reference sequence). V lost 6 bases and J lost 11, with 22 bases in between. CDR3 sequence reads: CSAVVVEGQKAFF. In nucleotides, the CDR3 is TGCAGTGCCGTAGTGGTAGAAGGACAGAAGGCTTTCTTT.

This rearrangement joins TRBV4-1 to TRBJ2-7, with D possibly matching TRBD2 (6 bases). Germline-derived CDR1 and CDR2 are MGHRA and YSYEKL. V gave up 4 bases and J gave up 2 bases, with 15 bases separating them. This CDR3 is 15 amino acids long. CDR3 in DNA: TGCGCCAGCAGCCCCGCCCAGCGGGCAGCCTACGAGCAGTACTTC. It specifies CASSPAQRAAYEQYF.